This note documents a single T cell receptor (beta chain) sequence. The data are from a study of T cell changes during pregnancy in multiple sclerosis. Sequenced by immunoSEQ multiplex PCR; TCRdb stores in-frame clones only, minus some. The repertoire holds approximately 39,000 clones, with 94% as singletons. Per the germline V gene, CDR1 is LGHNA and CDR2 is YSLEER. CDR3 size: 15 residues. The V and J ends lost 3 bases and 8 bases respectively, with 14 bases between them. This TCR was recovered from a female donor with multiple sclerosis, enrolled in a pregnancy study. The V gene is TRBV4-3, the J gene TRBJ2-6; possibly TRBD1 for D (6 bases). The sample was CD4+ T cells from peripheral blood mononuclear cells, taken in the second trimester of pregnancy. The CDR3, as DNA: TGCGCCAGCAGCCAGGTAGGACAGTCGTCCAACGTCCTGACTTTC. Protein product: CASSQVGQSSNVLTF.